The text below deals with one TCR beta chain. Its cognate antigen is unknown. The sample originates from a study of T cell responses to AZD1222 COVID-19 vaccine. Background on the study: It was second doses at about 4 or about 12 weeks that were pooled.

Germline lookup yields CDR1 SNHLY and CDR2 FYNNEI. The CDR3 is 13 residues long. Trimming shortened V by 4 bases and J by 10 bases, and 14 bases separated the two germline ends. Study-wide findings and caveats: Of spike-specific TCRs, nearly half reportedly target regions left unmutated in variants. Among vaccine-associated CD4 TCRs, coverage spanned spike, with dominance at 160-218 and 743-854. The breadth and depth of Spike-specific TCRs increased once two AZD1222 doses had been given.

Produced via immunoSEQ multiplex PCR; TCRdb's table is partial and in-frame only. The data hold around 99,000 clones, with about 90% observed a single time. The starting material was peripheral blood, obtained on day 0 of AZD1222 vaccination. This receptor was identified in an adult in good health. The chain couples TRBV2 to TRBJ2-1, with D tentatively TRBD1 (5 bases). Here the CDR3 reads CASSGQGAGEQFF. DNA of the CDR3: TGTGCCAGCAGTGGCCAAGGGGCAGGGGAGCAGTTCTTC.